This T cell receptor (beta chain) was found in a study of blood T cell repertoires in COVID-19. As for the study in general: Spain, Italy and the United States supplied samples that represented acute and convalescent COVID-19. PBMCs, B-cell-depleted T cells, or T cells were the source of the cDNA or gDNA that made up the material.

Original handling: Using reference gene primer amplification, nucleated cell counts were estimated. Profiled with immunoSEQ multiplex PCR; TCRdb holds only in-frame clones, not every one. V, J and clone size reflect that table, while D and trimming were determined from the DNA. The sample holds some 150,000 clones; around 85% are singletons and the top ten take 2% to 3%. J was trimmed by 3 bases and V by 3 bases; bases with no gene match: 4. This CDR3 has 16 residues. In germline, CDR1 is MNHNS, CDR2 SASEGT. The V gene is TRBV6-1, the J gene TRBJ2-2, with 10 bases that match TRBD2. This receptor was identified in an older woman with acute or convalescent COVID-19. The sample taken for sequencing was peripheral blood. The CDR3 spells CASSDLLAGYTGELFF. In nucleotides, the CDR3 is TGTGCCAGCAGTGATCTACTAGCGGGGTACACCGGGGAGCTGTTTTTT.